This T cell receptor (beta chain) emerged from a study of blood T cell repertoires in COVID-19. Original analysis: Amplified reference gene primers provided the basis for estimating nucleated cell counts. Some clones are missing from TCRdb's copy, which holds only in-frame ones; the method was immunoSEQ multiplex PCR. V and J calls and clone size are copied from that table; D and trimming were computed from the DNA. The sample lists about 260,000 clones; 88% were seen once. Before being deemed recovered, Cohort 3 donors had two negative PCRs, clearance, or symptom resolution. CDR1 and CDR2 from the germline V gene are LGHNA and YNFKEQ. V lost 2 bases, J lost 1 base, and 11 bases lay in between. This CDR3 contains 16 residues.

The source of this sequence is a woman between 50 and 59 years old who had recovered from COVID-19. J is TRBJ2-2 and V is TRBV4-2, with D possibly being TRBD1 (6 bases). The specimen sequenced was PBMCs or T cells enriched from blood (not recorded which). The CDR3 DNA reads as TGTGCCAGCAGCCAATTTCCGGGACAGAACACCGGGGAGCTGTTTTTT. Its protein product is CASSQFPGQNTGELFF.